This T cell receptor beta chain was documented in a study of response to subunit inactivated influenza vaccine. Whole-study findings and limits: Each seasonal influenza vaccination, the authors suggested, recruits few new T cells.

The table lists this clonotype with many counts. What it binds is not known. TCRdb re-analysed the RT-PCR reads in MiXCR, keeping a single row per CDR3 protein. The table has hundreds of thousands of distinct CDR3 sequences, approximately 13% seen once. The material sequenced was PBMCs from blood, taken roughly 15 days before vaccination. This receptor was identified in a man between 45 and 60 years old who received an inactivated influenza vaccine.

CDR3 loop: CASSLEPSQGYGYTF. The CDR3 DNA reads as TGTGCCAGCAGCTTAGAACCATCGCAAGGGTATGGCTACACCTTC. This chain links TRBV7-9 with TRBJ1-2; D gene unclear. The V and J ends lost 1 base and 5 bases respectively, with 14 bases between them. The CDR3 is 15 residues long. Germline V gene data show CDR1 as SEHNR and CDR2 as FQNEAQ (reference sequence).